A selection of T cell receptor beta chains follows, all from one sample in a study of blood T cells in healthy people across ages. TCRdb ran MiXCR on the 5' RACE reads and lists one entry per CDR3 protein. The profile shows roughly 570,000 distinct CDR3 sequences, approximately 25% of them singletons. The specimen sequenced was blood. The receptors were gathered from a woman in her 70s in good health. The CDR3 runs from the conserved cysteine through the conserved F or W. D genes are given only for firm matches. Where a row states a size, it is once, few, many or the class of an expanded clone; other rows omit it.

D: .
size: many
J: TRBJ2-4
V: TRBV4-2
DNA: TGTGCCAGCAGCCAAGATTACGGGGGAGCACACATAGCCAAAAACATTCAGTACTTC
CDR3: CASSQDYGGAHIAKNIQYF

D: .
size: .
J: TRBJ2-3
V: TRBV29-1
DNA: TGCAGCGTTGGAGAGGGCGATACGCAGTATTTT
CDR3: CSVGEGDTQYF

D: .
size: few
J: TRBJ2-7
V: TRBV20-1
DNA: TGCAGTGCTAGAGATCCGGAAACCTCCTACGAGCAGTACTTC
CDR3: CSARDPETSYEQYF

D: TRBD1
size: .
J: TRBJ1-2
V: TRBV7-9
DNA: TGCGCCAGCAGCTCAACACTAACGACGACAGGGGGCGCATATGGCTACACCTTC
CDR3: CASSSTLTTTGGAYGYTF

D: .
size: few
J: TRBJ1-3
V: TRBV6-1
DNA: TGTGCCAGCGGAACTCAGGCTGGAAACACCATATATTTT
CDR3: CASGTQAGNTIYF

D: TRBD2
size: .
J: TRBJ2-3
V: TRBV12-3/TRBV12-4
DNA: TGTGCCAGCAGTTTCCCTAAAGCTAGCGGGGGGGCAACAGATACGCAGTATTTT
CDR3: CASSFPKASGGATDTQYF

D: .
size: .
J: TRBJ2-5
V: TRBV4-2
DNA: TGTGCCAGCAGCCAACAAGGGGTGGGAGAGACCCAGTACTTC
CDR3: CASSQQGVGETQYF

D: TRBD2
size: once
J: TRBJ2-5
V: TRBV20-1
DNA: TGCAGTGCTAGAGATTTCGCTAGCGGGGCAGAGACCCAGTACTTC
CDR3: CSARDFASGAETQYF

D: .
size: few
J: TRBJ1-5
V: TRBV7-2
DNA: TGTGCCAGCAGCGTTTACGGTAGCAATCAGCCCCAGCATTTT
CDR3: CASSVYGSNQPQHF

D: .
size: .
J: TRBJ2-7
V: TRBV29-1
DNA: TGCAGCGTCCCCATAGGACAGGGAGGGAACGAGCAGTACTTC
CDR3: CSVPIGQGGNEQYF

D: TRBD1
size: many
J: TRBJ1-1
V: TRBV4-3
DNA: TGCGCCAGCTCTCAGTCCAACAGGGGTGGTTGGGATGAAGCTTTCTTT
CDR3: CASSQSNRGGWDEAFF

D: .
size: .
J: TRBJ1-5
V: TRBV7-2
DNA: TGTGCCAGCAGCTTAGTAACCGGCTCTCAGCCCCAGCATTTT
CDR3: CASSLVTGSQPQHF

D: TRBD1
size: many
J: TRBJ1-4
V: TRBV4-2
DNA: TGTGCCAGCAGCCAGTCGCGTCAGGACGGGACAGGGGATGAAAAACTGTTTTTT
CDR3: CASSQSRQDGTGDEKLFF

D: .
size: many
J: TRBJ1-1
V: TRBV7-9
DNA: TGTGCCAGCAGTTTGTTAGGGAACACTGAAGCTTTCTTT
CDR3: CASSLLGNTEAFF

D: .
size: .
J: TRBJ2-5
V: TRBV9
DNA: TGTGCCAGCAGCGCCGGGGACTTCCGAGAGACCCAGTACTTC
CDR3: CASSAGDFRETQYF

D: .
size: .
J: TRBJ2-1
V: TRBV4-2
DNA: TGTGCCAGCAGCCGGGACCTAGTGGCCAATGAGCAGTTCTTC
CDR3: CASSRDLVANEQFF

D: .
size: .
J: TRBJ2-4
V: TRBV28
DNA: TGTGCCAGCAGTTCGACACGGAACATTCAGTACTTC
CDR3: CASSSTRNIQYF

D: TRBD2
size: .
J: TRBJ2-5
V: TRBV5-1
DNA: TGCGCCAGCAGCTTCGGGGGGTCGGGACCGCGAGAGACCCAGTACTTC
CDR3: CASSFGGSGPRETQYF

D: TRBD1
size: .
J: TRBJ1-1
V: TRBV7-2
DNA: TGTGCCAGCAGCTTAGGATACAGGGGAAGTGGGGCTTTCTTT
CDR3: CASSLGYRGSGAFF

D: TRBD2
size: .
J: TRBJ2-1
V: TRBV6-1
DNA: TGTGCCAGCAGTCGCTCTAGCGGGAGCTACAATGAGCAGTTCTTC
CDR3: CASSRSSGSYNEQFF

D: .
size: few
J: TRBJ2-3
V: TRBV29-1
DNA: TGCAGCGTTGATTGGGAACCCCGTGGGCAGTATTTT
CDR3: CSVDWEPRGQYF

D: .
size: .
J: TRBJ2-5
V: TRBV7-7
DNA: TGTGCCAGCAGCTTAGTCGGAACCCCGCCAGAGACCCAGTACTTC
CDR3: CASSLVGTPPETQYF

D: TRBD1
size: .
J: TRBJ2-1
V: TRBV10-3
DNA: TGTGCCATCAGTGTCGACAGGGGGGCCAATGAGCAGTTCTTC
CDR3: CAISVDRGANEQFF

D: .
size: few
J: TRBJ1-2
V: TRBV28
DNA: TGTGCCAGCAGTCTCCCATGGGGAATCTATGGCTACACCTTC
CDR3: CASSLPWGIYGYTF

D: TRBD2
size: few
J: TRBJ2-4
V: TRBV7-2
DNA: TGTGCCAGCAGCTTCCAGCGGGGGGGAGCGAACATTCAGTACTTC
CDR3: CASSFQRGGANIQYF

D: .
size: .
J: TRBJ2-5
V: TRBV21-1
DNA: TGTGCCAGCAGCAACCGGACAGCGGGGCCTGGGGAGACCCAGTACTTC
CDR3: CASSNRTAGPGETQYF

D: .
size: few
J: TRBJ1-2
V: TRBV29-1
DNA: TGCAGCGTTGCCCACACGACGGACTCCTATGGCTACACCTTC
CDR3: CSVAHTTDSYGYTF

D: .
size: .
J: TRBJ2-5
V: TRBV29-1
DNA: TGCAACGTTGAAGTCCCCGTCGGACACCTAGGGACCCAGTACTTC
CDR3: CNVEVPVGHLGTQYF

D: TRBD2
size: .
J: TRBJ2-1
V: TRBV24-1
DNA: TGTGCCACCAGTGAATTAAGGACTAGCGGGGGAATAAGCTCCTACAATGAGCAGTTCTTC
CDR3: CATSELRTSGGISSYNEQFF

D: TRBD2
size: .
J: TRBJ2-5
V: TRBV4-2
DNA: TGTGCCAGCAGCACCATTAGCGGGGGGGTTGAGACCCAGTACTTC
CDR3: CASSTISGGVETQYF

D: .
size: few
J: TRBJ2-3
V: TRBV7-2
DNA: TGTGCCAGCAGCTTAGCGGGGGGGCCCCCAGATACGCAGTATTTT
CDR3: CASSLAGGPPDTQYF

D: .
size: .
J: TRBJ1-6
V: TRBV20-1
DNA: TGCAGTGTGTATTCCCCTGAAAGTTGGGGCGATAATTCACCCCTCCACTTT
CDR3: CSVYSPESWGDNSPLHF

D: .
size: once
J: TRBJ2-5
V: TRBV6-1
DNA: TGTGCCAGCAGTGTCTTGGCTGGGGTACAAGAGACCCAGTACTTC
CDR3: CASSVLAGVQETQYF

D: .
size: few
J: TRBJ2-7
V: TRBV20-1
DNA: TGCAGTGCTATGCTGGCCCTCGAGCAGTACTTC
CDR3: CSAMLALEQYF

D: .
size: few
J: TRBJ2-6
V: TRBV11-2
DNA: TGTGCCAGCAGCAGATTTCTCACGGTCTCTGGGGCCAACGTCCTGACTTTC
CDR3: CASSRFLTVSGANVLTF

D: .
size: few
J: TRBJ1-3
V: TRBV7-9
DNA: TGTGCCAGCAGCCCTCAGGGAGGAACCTCTTACACCATATATTTT
CDR3: CASSPQGGTSYTIYF

D: TRBD1
size: .
J: TRBJ1-6
V: TRBV20-1
DNA: TGCAGTGCTAGAGATCCACAGGGGGAGAGCTCCTATAATTCACCCCTCCACTTT
CDR3: CSARDPQGESSYNSPLHF

D: TRBD1
size: .
J: TRBJ2-3
V: TRBV5-1
DNA: TGCGCCAGCAGCTTCCCCGAGGGGGCTGAAGATACGCAGTATTTT
CDR3: CASSFPEGAEDTQYF

D: .
size: .
J: TRBJ1-1
V: TRBV19
DNA: TGTGCCAGTAGTAACCAGGTACCCACAGCTTTCTTT
CDR3: CASSNQVPTAFF

D: .
size: .
J: TRBJ2-7
V: TRBV7-9
DNA: TGTGCCAGCAGCTTTCATTCCTACGAGCAGTACTTC
CDR3: CASSFHSYEQYF

D: TRBD2
size: few
J: TRBJ2-1
V: TRBV5-1
DNA: TGCGCCAGCACGATTAGCGGGGGGGCAAGGAATGAGCAGTTCTTC
CDR3: CASTISGGARNEQFF

D: TRBD2
size: .
J: TRBJ2-4
V: TRBV9
DNA: TGTGCCACTGGGAGGGCTCAGTACTTC
CDR3: CATGRAQYF

D: TRBD1
size: few
J: TRBJ2-1
V: TRBV7-2
DNA: TGTGCCAGCAGCCAGGGCAGGGGGCCCAATGAGCAGTTCTTC
CDR3: CASSQGRGPNEQFF

D: TRBD2
size: many
J: TRBJ2-5
V: TRBV2
DNA: TGTGCCAGCACCGTCCTAGCGGGGGGGCAAGAGACCCAGTACTTC
CDR3: CASTVLAGGQETQYF

D: .
size: .
J: TRBJ2-1
V: TRBV7-8
DNA: TGTGCCAGCAGCTTAGGGTACGGACGTAATGGGCGGTTCTTC
CDR3: CASSLGYGRNGRFF

D: .
size: many
J: TRBJ2-5
V: TRBV5-1
DNA: TGCGCCAGCAGCTTGGCGGGGTACCAAGAGACCCAGTACTTC
CDR3: CASSLAGYQETQYF

D: .
size: .
J: TRBJ1-2
V: TRBV5-1
DNA: TGCGCCAGCAGCTCGGGACGGGATAACTATGGCTACACCTTC
CDR3: CASSSGRDNYGYTF

D: .
size: few
J: TRBJ1-4
V: TRBV18
DNA: TGTGCCAGCTCACCTCAACCGGCAGGCTACAATGAAAAACTGTTTTTT
CDR3: CASSPQPAGYNEKLFF

D: .
size: many
J: TRBJ2-1
V: TRBV9
DNA: TGTGCCAGCAGCGTAGCGGCGGGGAACAGGTACAATGAGCAGTTCTTC
CDR3: CASSVAAGNRYNEQFF

D: TRBD1
size: few
J: TRBJ2-7
V: TRBV20-1
DNA: TGCAGTGCTAGCCAACCGGGACAGGGGGTTAACGAGCAGTACTTC
CDR3: CSASQPGQGVNEQYF